This record looks at one TCR beta chain sequence and its context. The antigen remains unidentified. The data originate from a study of OX40 agonist ivuxolimab in advanced cancers. Study-wide results and caveats: Relatively little clonal expansion, among the lowest observed, appeared in partial responders at 0.1-3.0 mg/kg.

V was pared by 6 bases and J by 6 bases, with 9 bases of the junction left unmatched. Germline CDR1 reads MDHEN; CDR2 reads SYDVKM. The CDR3 totals 14 residues. TCRdb keeps only in-frame clones here, not all; method: immunoSEQ multiplex PCR. The sample yields nearly 80,000 clones, 84% seen once. Material: CD4+ or CD8+ T cells sorted from blood, obtained in a trial of the OX40 agonist ivuxolimab. This chain links TRBV28 with TRBJ2-7; 9 nucleotides match TRBD1. The TCR sequence derives from an adult with an advanced solid tumor such as melanoma, head and neck, liver or kidney cancer. The CDR3 DNA reads as TGTGCCAGCAGACGGACAGGGGTAACATCCGAGCAGTACTTC. Encoded protein: CASRRTGVTSEQYF.